This passage covers 25 T cell receptor beta chains from one sample sequenced in a study of cytomegalovirus exposure and HLA in healthy donors (dated by TCRdb to 2017 to 2019). Receptor amplification or capture employed the immunoSEQ multiplex PCR assay. A mixture of 60 forward primers for TCR Vbeta segments and 13 reverse primers for TCR Jbeta segments was used in the multiplex PCR. Drawn from immuneACCESS, this table holds only the in-frame rearrangements with V and J called that TCRdb kept. Clones are partly lost; checked studies trace under half to an unresolved V gene and leave the rest unexplained. Counted in this sample were 150,000 to 200,000 clones; 70% to 85% of them appeared once. Of the sample, less than 1.5% falls within the top ten clones. The sample taken for sequencing was PBMCs. These receptors were taken from a woman in her 30s in good health and CMV-seropositive.

The chain carries TRBV5-1 and TRBJ2-7, with TRBD2 matching 9 bases. The CDR3 is 15 amino acids. Losses at the gene ends were 0 bases for V and 2 bases for J; bases not matched to a gene: 3. The germline V gene encodes CDR1 SGHRS and CDR2 YFSETQ. DNA for the CDR3: TGCGCCAGCAGCTTGGAAGGGACTAGCCCCTACGAGCAGTACTTC. This encodes CASSLEGTSPYEQYF.

The chain links TRBV18 to TRBJ1-5; D uncertain. There are 14 residues in the CDR3. Germline CDR1 and CDR2: KGHSH and LQKENI. The V and J ends lost 2 bases and 5 bases respectively, with 10 bases between them. The CDR3 reads CASSPGGGHQPQHF. CDR3 nucleotide sequence: TGTGCCAGCTCACCAGGAGGTGGCCATCAGCCCCAGCATTTT.

This chain uses TRBV5-1 with TRBJ2-7; a possible D gene is TRBD2 (6 bases). Trimming pared 4 bases from V and 3 bases from J, leaving 11 bases between. The CDR3 has 13 amino acids. Germline V gene lookup returns CDR1 SGHRS and CDR2 YFSETQ. Here the CDR3 DNA reads TGCGCCAGCAGCGGGGGACTTTACTACGAGCAGTACTTC. Its translation is CASSGGLYYEQYF. The whole variable domain, remainder taken from reference TRBV5-1 and TRBJ2-7, is KAGVTQTPRYLIKTRGQQVTLSCSPISGHRSVSWYQQTPGQGLQFLFEYFSETQRNKGNFPGRFSGRQFSNSRSEMNVSTLELGDSALYLCASSGGLYYEQYFGPGTRLTVT.

The chain has TRBV11-2 and TRBJ2-3; TRBD2 matches at 12 bases. The CDR3 loop spans 16 amino acids. Germline assignment: CDR1 SGHAT and CDR2 FQNNGV. V shed 5 bases, J shed 2 bases, and the junction held 5 bases outside the gene matches. CDR3 amino acids: CASSPRLAGATDTQYF. Here the CDR3 DNA reads TGTGCCAGCAGCCCCCGACTAGCGGGAGCCACAGATACGCAGTATTTT.

The chain combines TRBV5-6 with TRBJ2-1; TRBD2 agrees at 9 bases. V shed 2 bases and J 7 bases; nucleotides not matched to a gene: 7. Germline-derived CDR1 and CDR2 are SGHDT and YYEEEE. CDR3 size: 15 residues. The chain's CDR3 is CASSFISGRGNEQFF. The DNA for the CDR3 is TGTGCCAGCAGCTTTATTAGCGGGAGAGGGAATGAGCAGTTCTTC. The variable domain in full, completed from reference TRBV5-6 and TRBJ2-1, reads DAGVTQSPTHLIKTRGQQVTLRCSPKSGHDTVSWYQQALGQGPQFIFQYYEEEERQRGNFPDRFSGHQFPNYSSELNVNALLLGDSALYLCASSFISGRGNEQFFGPGTRLTVL.

This sequence joins TRBV7-9 and TRBJ2-7; 10 bases are shared with TRBD1. CDR3 length: 16 residues. V shed 4 bases, J shed 2 bases, and the junction held 8 bases outside the gene matches. CDR1 and CDR2 from the germline V gene are SEHNR and FQNEAQ (reference sequence). DNA for the CDR3: TGTGCCAGCAGCTCTAACTGGGACAGGGGAGCCTACGAGCAGTACTTC. The encoded protein is CASSSNWDRGAYEQYF.

The chain is built from TRBV29-1 and TRBJ2-5; TRBD2 matches 9 bases. The germline CDR1 and CDR2 sequences are SQVTM and ANQGSEA. The V and J ends lost 7 bases and 4 bases, in that order; junction bases with no gene match: 16. The CDR3 spans 16 residues. CDR3 coding DNA: TGCAGCGCTGCCCTCGTGGGTAGCGGGAGAATAGAGACCCAGTACTTC. Its protein is CSAALVGSGRIETQYF.

V gene TRBV9 combines with J gene TRBJ2-7, with D uncertain. This CDR3 has 15 amino acids. Germline CDR1 is SGDLS and CDR2 is YYNGEE. V dropped 4 bases and J dropped 3 bases, with 17 bases sitting between them. The CDR3 nucleotides are TGTGCCAGCAGCCCGAGAGAATCCCTCTTCTACGAGCAGTACTTC. It specifies CASSPRESLFYEQYF.

This clone was counted a single time. The genes are TRBV28 and TRBJ2-1, with 7 nucleotides matching TRBD2. V dropped 7 bases and J dropped 2; count of bases not matched to a gene: 5. CDR1 and CDR2 from the germline V gene are MDHEN and SYDVKM. This CDR3 has 14 residues. Here the CDR3 reads CASTLAVPYNEQFF. In DNA form, the CDR3 reads TGTGCCAGCACGCTAGCGGTACCCTACAATGAGCAGTTCTTC.

This clone has just a few counts. V is TRBV5-1 and J is TRBJ1-4; 7 bases agree with TRBD1. The germline gives CDR1 SGHRS, CDR2 YFSETQ. This CDR3 is built from 14 residues. The V and J ends lost 4 bases and 3 bases, in that order; junction bases with no gene match: 3. The CDR3 DNA reads TGCGCCAGCAGCGCGGGACAGCCTAATGAAAAACTGTTTTTT. Its protein product is CASSAGQPNEKLFF.

The rearrangement joins TRBV7-2 to TRBJ1-2; D call uncertain. Germline V CDR1 and CDR2: SGHTA, FQGNSA. This CDR3 is built from 13 residues. The V end lost 5 bases, the J end lost 4 bases, and 11 bases lay between the germline ends. The CDR3 protein is CASSPGQPYGYTF. Written as DNA, the CDR3 is TGTGCCAGCAGCCCCGGTCAACCCTATGGCTACACCTTC.

The chain combines TRBV30 with TRBJ1-1, with 9 bases that match TRBD1. Germline-derived CDR1 and CDR2 are GTSNPN and SVGIG (reference sequence). The CDR3 has 19 residues. V lost 0 bases to trimming and J lost 0 bases; unmatched junction nucleotides: 14. The CDR3: CAWSVITGQGRIMNTEAFF. CDR3 coding DNA: TGTGCCTGGAGTGTCATCACGGGACAGGGCCGGATTATGAACACTGAAGCTTTCTTT. Filled out from reference TRBV30 and TRBJ1-1, the complete variable domain reads SQTIHQWPATLVQPVGSPLSLECTVEGTSNPNLYWYRQAAGRGLQLLFYSVGIGQISSEVPQNLSASRPQDRQFILSSKKLLLSDSGFYLCAWSVITGQGRIMNTEAFFGQGTRLTVV.

The chain joins TRBV4-2 to TRBJ2-7; maybe TRBD1 (5 bases). Germline CDR1 reads LGHNA; CDR2 reads YNFKEQ. The V end lost 0 bases, the J end lost 4 bases, and 22 bases lay between the germline ends. This CDR3 has 18 amino acids. Here the CDR3 DNA reads TGTGCCAGCAGCCAAGATAGGGCAGGGTCATTACAAAAGTACGAGCAGTACTTC. Its protein is CASSQDRAGSLQKYEQYF.

V and J are TRBV6-1 and TRBJ1-2, with D possibly being TRBD1 (6 bases). Germline CDR1 MNHNS, CDR2 SASEGT. The CDR3 loop spans 14 amino acids. V was trimmed by 1 base and J by 7 bases, leaving 13 bases between them. CDR3: CASSEGVGAGGYTF. In nucleotides, the CDR3 is TGTGCCAGCAGTGAAGGGGTGGGGGCGGGTGGCTACACCTTC.

This clone has a handful of counts. The chain is built from TRBV5-1 and TRBJ2-7, with 10 bases identical to TRBD2. CDR3 length: 15 amino acids. Germline V gives CDR1 SGHRS, CDR2 YFSETQ. With V trimmed by 4 bases and J by 7 bases, 11 bases remained unmatched. The CDR3 protein is CASSPELAGPSEQYF. For the CDR3, the DNA is TGCGCCAGCAGCCCCGAACTAGCGGGGCCCTCGGAGCAGTACTTC.

The chain uses TRBV6-1 and TRBJ2-5, with 8 bases identical to TRBD1. This CDR3 has 13 amino acids. The junction had 5 bases not matched to a gene; V was cut back by 4 bases and J by 7 bases. The germline V gene encodes CDR1 MNHNS and CDR2 SASEGT. The CDR3 DNA is TGTGCCAGCAGTGTGACAGGGGTGGGGACCCAGTACTTC. The encoded protein is CASSVTGVGTQYF.

This chain connects TRBV28 to TRBJ2-1, with 7 positions matching TRBD2. The CDR3 totals 14 residues. V gave up 7 bases and J gave up 6 bases; unmatched junction bases: 9. In germline, CDR1 is MDHEN, CDR2 SYDVKM. The CDR3 DNA is TGTGCCAGCATTCTATCCCTAGCGGCCAATGAGCAGTTCTTC. Residues: CASILSLAANEQFF.

The chain links TRBV7-6 to TRBJ1-4, with D perhaps TRBD1 (5 bases). The germline CDR1 and CDR2 sequences are SGHVS and FNYEAQ. The germline V and J ends were trimmed by 3 bases and 6 bases, with 11 bases remaining between them. The CDR3 consists of 14 residues. The CDR3 DNA reads as TGTGCCAGCAGCTTTGGGGGGGAGGATGAAAAACTGTTTTTT. Translating it yields CASSFGGEDEKLFF.

The chain links TRBV4-1 to TRBJ1-5; D gene uncertain. V lost 0 bases to trimming and J lost 3 bases, with 9 bases between them. Germline V gives CDR1 MGHRA, CDR2 YSYEKL. The CDR3 has 15 residues. CDR3 residues: CASSQDSGDNQPQHF. DNA of the CDR3: TGCGCCAGCAGCCAAGATAGCGGGGACAATCAGCCCCAGCATTTT.

V and J are TRBV6-1 and TRBJ2-6; TRBD1 might be the D (5 bases). This CDR3 is built from 16 residues. V was clipped by 3 bases and J by 0 bases, with 9 bases between them. The germline V gene has CDR1 MNHNS and CDR2 SASEGT. This CDR3 is CASSETAGSGANVLTF. In DNA, the CDR3 is TGTGCCAGCAGTGAGACAGCCGGCTCTGGGGCCAACGTCCTGACTTTC.

The genes are TRBV11-2 and TRBJ1-1; D gene unclear. Trimming shortened V by 6 bases and J by 0 bases, and 11 bases separated the two germline ends. Looked up from germline, CDR1 is SGHAT and CDR2 is FQNNGV. This CDR3 has 14 amino acids. The CDR3 sequence is CASRSGDLNTEAFF. The CDR3 DNA is TGTGCCAGCAGGTCCGGAGACTTGAACACTGAAGCTTTCTTT.

This clone was recorded only once. The DNA for the CDR3 is TGTGCCAGCAGTGACCCCGGGACTAGCGGGACGGATGAGCAGTTCTTC. The encoded protein is CASSDPGTSGTDEQFF. The chain carries TRBV2 and TRBJ2-1, with 13 positions matching TRBD2. This CDR3 has 16 amino acids. The V segment lost 3 bases and the J segment 8 bases; nucleotides outside the gene matches: 7. Germline V gene lookup returns CDR1 SNHLY and CDR2 FYNNEI.

This clone turned up a few times. The chain carries TRBV4-1 and TRBJ2-3, with a possible D match to TRBD2 (5 bases). CDR1 MGHRA and CDR2 YSYEKL come from the germline V gene. Trimming took 0 bases from V and 1 from J, leaving 11 bases between them. The CDR3 spans 16 residues. The chain's CDR3 is CASSQEGAFRTDTQYF. CDR3 DNA sequence: TGCGCCAGCAGCCAAGAGGGAGCCTTTCGCACAGATACGCAGTATTTT.

The rearrangement joins TRBV18 to TRBJ1-4; D not resolved. Germline values: CDR1 KGHSH, CDR2 LQKENI. The CDR3 totals 13 residues. Trimming took off 6 bases at V and 8 bases at J, with 13 bases between the two ends. Written as DNA, the CDR3 is TGTGCCAGCTCCCCCATTGAGAGGGAAAAACTGTTTTTT. Encoded protein: CASSPIEREKLFF.

This chain connects TRBV30 to TRBJ2-2, with 9 bases fitting TRBD2. Germline V gene lookup returns CDR1 GTSNPN and CDR2 SVGIG (reference sequence). The CDR3 loop spans 15 amino acids. Germline trimming cut 2 bases from V and 9 bases from J; bases unmatched to any gene: 10. The CDR3: CAWSRGGSGSRELFF. CDR3 coding DNA: TGTGCCTGGAGTAGGGGGGGTAGCGGGAGTAGGGAGCTGTTTTTT. The entire variable domain, with the rest obtained from reference TRBV30 and TRBJ2-2, is as follows: SQTIHQWPATLVQPVGSPLSLECTVEGTSNPNLYWYRQAAGRGLQLLFYSVGIGQISSEVPQNLSASRPQDRQFILSSKKLLLSDSGFYLCAWSRGGSGSRELFFGEGSRLTVL.